The rows below give T cell receptor beta chains drawn from one sample of a study of control samples from healthy donors and cancer patients. Sequencing used immunoSEQ multiplex PCR; TCRdb keeps in-frame clones, though not all of them. This table holds about 51,000 clones, approximately 90% found once. The source material was PBMCs. The receptors shown here come from a man aged 40-55 years with colorectal cancer. Each CDR3 is given with its conserved first and last residue. D genes are given only for firm matches.

>TRBJ1-2|-|TRBV12-3/TRBV12-4
CASSPIPYEHYTF
TGTGCCAGCAGCCCCATCCCCTACGAACACTACACCTTC
>TRBJ1-2|-|TRBV12-5
CASGLNSNYGYTF
TGTGCTAGTGGCCTTAACAGTAACTATGGCTACACCTTC
>TRBJ1-2|-|TRBV5-8
CASSEGWGYTF
TGTGCCAGCAGTGAGGGGTGGGGCTACACCTTC
>TRBJ2-1|-|TRBV19
CATSAGHRMNEQFF
TGTGCCACCTCGGCGGGACACCGAATGAATGAGCAGTTCTTC
>TRBJ1-1|-|TRBV12-3/TRBV12-4
CASSLTQGLEAFF
TGTGCCAGCAGTTTAACACAGGGATTGGAAGCTTTCTTT
>TRBJ1-2|-|TRBV19
CASSIWIVRGYGYTF
TGTGCCAGTAGTATTTGGATCGTCAGGGGCTATGGCTACACCTTC
>TRBJ1-2|-|TRBV2
CASEMRGSYTF
TGTGCCAGCGAGATGAGGGGTAGCTACACCTTC
>TRBJ2-1|TRBD2|TRBV24-1
CATSDVAGYTYNEQFF
TGTGCCACCAGTGATGTAGCGGGATATACCTACAATGAGCAGTTCTTC
>TRBJ2-3|TRBD2|TRBV7-8
CASSLVGRARTDTQYF
TGTGCCAGCAGCTTAGTCGGGAGGGCCAGAACAGATACGCAGTATTTT
>TRBJ2-7|-|TRBV4-3
CASSQGPGSYEQYF
TGCGCCAGCAGCCAAGGCCCAGGGAGCTACGAGCAGTACTTC
>TRBJ1-2|TRBD1|TRBV7-9
CASSSRTGYGYTF
TGTGCCAGCAGTTCTAGGACAGGTTATGGCTACACCTTC
>TRBJ1-1|-|TRBV6-5
CASRAGVNTEAFF
TGTGCCAGCAGAGCAGGGGTGAACACTGAAGCTTTCTTT
>TRBJ2-1|-|TRBV7-8
CASSLVGASYNEQFF
TGTGCCAGCAGCTTAGTAGGGGCCTCCTACAATGAGCAGTTCTTC
>TRBJ2-1|TRBD2|TRBV25-1
CASSVTSGYNEQFF
TGTGCCAGCAGTGTTACTAGCGGGTACAATGAGCAGTTCTTC
>TRBJ1-4|-|TRBV6-1
CASSETTNEKLFF
TGTGCCAGCAGTGAGACCACTAATGAAAAACTGTTTTTT
>TRBJ1-4|-|TRBV19
CAGSDQGIEKLFF
TGTGCCGGTAGTGATCAGGGGATTGAAAAACTGTTTTTT